This T cell receptor beta chain was documented in a study of CD8+ T cells in alopecia areata. Looking at the study overall: Administration of oral tofacitinib to treated patients was at 5 to 10 mg twice daily. Affected scalp percentage set treated patients' severity scores.

This clone is a singleton in its sample. Different DNA sequences within this sample yield the same CDR3. This CDR3 has 11 residues. Between the trimmed V and J ends, which lost 0 bases and 5 bases, there was a span of 4 bases. The germline V gene encodes CDR1 GTSNPN and CDR2 SVGIG (reference sequence). Sample treatment: oral pan-JAK inhibitor, 5-10 mg twice daily. Sampling of alopecia areata patients yielded lesional scalp punch biopsies as well as peripheral blood. RNA was extracted and reverse transcribed into cDNA as the sequencing template. Only in-frame clones appear in the TCRdb table, and some are missing; sequencing was by immunoSEQ multiplex PCR. Here the sample spans approximately 300,000 clones, 55% to 75% being singletons.

The TCR sequence derives from a human donor with alopecia areata. The rearrangement links TRBV30 to TRBJ2-5; D not certain. Sequences were derived from CD4+ T cells sorted from blood, sampled at week 24, from a patient treated with tofacitinib. The CDR3 sequence is CAWSVTETQYF. CDR3 nucleotides: TGTGCCTGGAGTGTCACTGAGACCCAGTACTTC.